The T cell receptor beta chain described here comes from a study of T cell responses to AZD1222 COVID-19 vaccine. Study-level results: Females outnumbered males among donors, who were mostly white British; clonal diversity was possibly underestimated. Spike-specific TCR repertoires showed rising breadth and depth after two AZD1222 doses. Regions 160-218 and 743-854 held dominance among vaccine-associated CD4 TCRs, which spanned spike.

As regards this clone: As yet, its antigen is unknown.

TCRdb keeps only in-frame clones here, not all; method: immunoSEQ multiplex PCR. The table shows some 94,000 clones, with roughly nine tenths occurring only once. The origin of this receptor is an adult in good health. Specimen: peripheral blood, collected on day 0 of AZD1222 vaccination.

The CDR3 is CASSQGRSGQPQHF. In nucleotides, the CDR3 is TGTGCCAGCAGCCAAGGGCGGTCGGGACAGCCCCAGCATTTT. The rearrangement uses TRBV3-1 (or the pseudogene TRBV3-2) and TRBJ1-5; D is ambiguous. The V and J ends lost 1 base and 7 bases respectively, with 11 bases between them. CDR1 LGHDT and CDR2 YNNKEL come from the germline V gene (reference sequence). The length of the CDR3 is 14 residues.